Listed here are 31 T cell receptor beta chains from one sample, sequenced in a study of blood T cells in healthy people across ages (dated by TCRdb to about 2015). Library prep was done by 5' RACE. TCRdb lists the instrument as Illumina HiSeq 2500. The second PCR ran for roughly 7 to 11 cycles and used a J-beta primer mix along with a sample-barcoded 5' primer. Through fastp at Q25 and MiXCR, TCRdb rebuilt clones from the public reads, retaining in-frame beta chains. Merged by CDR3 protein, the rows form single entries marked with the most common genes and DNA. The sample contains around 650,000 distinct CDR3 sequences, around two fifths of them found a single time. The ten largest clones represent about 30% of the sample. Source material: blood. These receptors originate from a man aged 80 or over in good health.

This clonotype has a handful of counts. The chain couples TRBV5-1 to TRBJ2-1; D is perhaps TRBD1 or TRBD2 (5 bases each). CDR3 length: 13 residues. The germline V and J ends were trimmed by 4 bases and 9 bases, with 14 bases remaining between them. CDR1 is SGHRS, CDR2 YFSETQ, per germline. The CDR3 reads CASSVIGAPEQFF. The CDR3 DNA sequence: TGCGCCAGCAGCGTGATCGGGGCCCCTGAGCAGTTCTTC.

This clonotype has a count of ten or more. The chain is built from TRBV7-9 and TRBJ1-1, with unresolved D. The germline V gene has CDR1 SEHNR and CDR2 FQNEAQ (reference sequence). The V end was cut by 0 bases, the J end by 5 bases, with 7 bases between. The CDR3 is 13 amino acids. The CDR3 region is CASSLATGTEAFF. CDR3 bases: TGTGCCAGCAGCTTAGCCACGGGGACTGAAGCTTTCTTT.

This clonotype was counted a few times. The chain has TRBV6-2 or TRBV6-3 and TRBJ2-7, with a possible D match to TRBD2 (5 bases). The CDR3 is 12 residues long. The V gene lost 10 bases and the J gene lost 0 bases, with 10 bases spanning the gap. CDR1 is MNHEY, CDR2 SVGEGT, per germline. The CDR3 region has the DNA TGTGCCACCCCGGGGTTCTCCTACGAGCAGTACTTC. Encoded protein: CATPGFSYEQYF.

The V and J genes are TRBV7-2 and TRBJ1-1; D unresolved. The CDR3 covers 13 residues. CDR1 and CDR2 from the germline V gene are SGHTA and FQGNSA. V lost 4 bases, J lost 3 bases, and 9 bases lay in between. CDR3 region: CASSSQKDTEAFF. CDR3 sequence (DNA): TGTGCCAGCAGCTCTCAAAAGGACACTGAAGCTTTCTTT.

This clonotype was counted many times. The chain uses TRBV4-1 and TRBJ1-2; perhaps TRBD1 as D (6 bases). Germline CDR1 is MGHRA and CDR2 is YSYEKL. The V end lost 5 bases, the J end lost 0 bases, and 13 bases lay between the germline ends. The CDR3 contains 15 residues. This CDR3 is CASSNQEGANYGYTF. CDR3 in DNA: TGCGCCAGCAGCAACCAGGAGGGGGCTAACTATGGCTACACCTTC.

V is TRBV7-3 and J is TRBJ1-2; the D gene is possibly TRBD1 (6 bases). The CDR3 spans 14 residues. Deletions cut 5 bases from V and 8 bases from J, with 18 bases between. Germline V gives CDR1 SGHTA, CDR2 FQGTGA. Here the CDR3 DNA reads TGTGCCAGCAGCCCGACCCGGGGGCGCGGGGGCTACACCTTC. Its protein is CASSPTRGRGGYTF. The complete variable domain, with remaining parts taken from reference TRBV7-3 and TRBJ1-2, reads GAGVSQTPSNKVTEKGKYVELRCDPISGHTALYWYRQSLGQGPEFLIYFQGTGAADDSGLPNDRFFAVRPEGSVSTLKIQRTERGDSAVYLCASSPTRGRGGYTFGSGTRLTVV.

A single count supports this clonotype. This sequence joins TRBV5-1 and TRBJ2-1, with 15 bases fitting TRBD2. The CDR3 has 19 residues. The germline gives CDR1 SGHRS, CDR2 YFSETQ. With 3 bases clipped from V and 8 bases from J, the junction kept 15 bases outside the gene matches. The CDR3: CASSSRTSGRALMFHEQFF. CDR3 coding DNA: TGCGCCAGCAGCTCACGGACTAGCGGGAGGGCTTTGATGTTCCATGAGCAGTTCTTC. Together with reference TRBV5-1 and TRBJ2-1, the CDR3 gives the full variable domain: KAGVTQTPRYLIKTRGQQVTLSCSPISGHRSVSWYQQTPGQGLQFLFEYFSETQRNKGNFPGRFSGRQFSNSRSEMNVSTLELGDSALYLCASSSRTSGRALMFHEQFFGPGTRLTVL.

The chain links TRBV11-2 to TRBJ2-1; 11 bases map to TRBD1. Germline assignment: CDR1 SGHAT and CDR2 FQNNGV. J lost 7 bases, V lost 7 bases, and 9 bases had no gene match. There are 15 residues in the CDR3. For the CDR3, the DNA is TGTGCCAGCACCTCGCGGACAGGGGGCTTGAATGAGCAGTTCTTC. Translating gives CASTSRTGGLNEQFF.

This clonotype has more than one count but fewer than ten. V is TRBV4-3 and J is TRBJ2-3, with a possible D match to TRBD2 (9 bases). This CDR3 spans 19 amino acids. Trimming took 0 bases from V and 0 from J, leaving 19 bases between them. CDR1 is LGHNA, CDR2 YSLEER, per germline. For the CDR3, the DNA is TGCGCCAGCAGCCAAGATAGACAGGGGACTAGCAGTAGCACAGATACGCAGTATTTT. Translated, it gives CASSQDRQGTSSSTDTQYF.

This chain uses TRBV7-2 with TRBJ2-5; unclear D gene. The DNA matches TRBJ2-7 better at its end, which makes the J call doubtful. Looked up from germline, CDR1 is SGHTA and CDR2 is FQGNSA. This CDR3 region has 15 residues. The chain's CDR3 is CASSPSPGRTGEQYF. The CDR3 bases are TGTGCCAGCAGCCCGAGTCCCGGCCGGACGGGCGAGCAGTACTTC.

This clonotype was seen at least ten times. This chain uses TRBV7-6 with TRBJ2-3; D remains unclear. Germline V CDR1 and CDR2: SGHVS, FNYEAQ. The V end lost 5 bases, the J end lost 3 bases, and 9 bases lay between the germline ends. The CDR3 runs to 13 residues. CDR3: CASSRTPTDTQYF. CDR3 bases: TGTGCCAGCAGCCGAACCCCAACAGATACGCAGTATTTT.

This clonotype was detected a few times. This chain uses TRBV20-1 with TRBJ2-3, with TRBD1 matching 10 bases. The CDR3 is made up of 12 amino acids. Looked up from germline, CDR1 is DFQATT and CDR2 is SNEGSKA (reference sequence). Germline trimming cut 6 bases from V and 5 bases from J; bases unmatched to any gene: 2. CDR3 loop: CSAGQGEDTQYF. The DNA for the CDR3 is TGCAGTGCCGGACAGGGGGAAGATACGCAGTATTTT.

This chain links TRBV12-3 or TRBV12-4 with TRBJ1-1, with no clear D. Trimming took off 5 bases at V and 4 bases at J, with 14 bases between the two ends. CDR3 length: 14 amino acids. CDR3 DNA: TGTGCCAGCAGTCCGGCTCAGAGGAGCACTGAAGCTTTCTTT. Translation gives CASSPAQRSTEAFF.

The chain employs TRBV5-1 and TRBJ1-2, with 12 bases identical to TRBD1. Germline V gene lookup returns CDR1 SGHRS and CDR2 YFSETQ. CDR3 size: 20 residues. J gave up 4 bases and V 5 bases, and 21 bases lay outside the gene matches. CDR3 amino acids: CASRLGVEWDRGRRGYGYTF. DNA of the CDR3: TGCGCCAGCAGACTTGGCGTGGAGTGGGACAGGGGGCGCCGGGGCTATGGCTACACCTTC. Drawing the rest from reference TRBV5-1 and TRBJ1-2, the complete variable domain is KAGVTQTPRYLIKTRGQQVTLSCSPISGHRSVSWYQQTPGQGLQFLFEYFSETQRNKGNFPGRFSGRQFSNSRSEMNVSTLELGDSALYLCASRLGVEWDRGRRGYGYTFGSGTRLTVV.

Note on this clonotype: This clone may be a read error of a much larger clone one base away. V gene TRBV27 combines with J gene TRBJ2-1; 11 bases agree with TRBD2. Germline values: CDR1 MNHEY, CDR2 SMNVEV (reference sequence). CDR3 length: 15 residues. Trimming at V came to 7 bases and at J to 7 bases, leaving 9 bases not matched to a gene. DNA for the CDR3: TGTGCCAGCAATTTCATTAGCGGGGGGGTTAATGAGCAGTTCTTC. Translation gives CASNFISGGVNEQFF.

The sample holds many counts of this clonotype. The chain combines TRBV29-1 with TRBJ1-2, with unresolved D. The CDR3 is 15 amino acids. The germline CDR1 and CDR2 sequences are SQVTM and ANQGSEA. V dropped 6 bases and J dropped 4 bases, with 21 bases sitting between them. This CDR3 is CSVNSAPVSGYGYTF. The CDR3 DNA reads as TGCAGCGTCAATTCTGCCCCGGTGTCCGGCTATGGCTACACCTTC.

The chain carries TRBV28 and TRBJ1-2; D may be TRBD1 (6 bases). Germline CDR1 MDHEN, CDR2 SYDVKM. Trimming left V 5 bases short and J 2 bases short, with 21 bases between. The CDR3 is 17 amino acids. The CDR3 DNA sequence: TGTGCCAGCAGTACCGATCTTGGGACAACATTCAACTATGGCTACACCTTC. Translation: CASSTDLGTTFNYGYTF.

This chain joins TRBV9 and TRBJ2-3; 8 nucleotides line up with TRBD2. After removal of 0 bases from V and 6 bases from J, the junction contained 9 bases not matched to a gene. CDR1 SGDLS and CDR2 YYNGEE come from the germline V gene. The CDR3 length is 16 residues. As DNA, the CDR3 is TGTGCCAGCAGCGTAGCTACGGGACCGGGAGGGGATACGCAGTATTTT. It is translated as CASSVATGPGGDTQYF. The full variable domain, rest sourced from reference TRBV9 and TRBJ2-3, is DSGVTQTPKHLITATGQRVTLRCSPRSGDLSVYWYQQSLDQGLQFLIQYYNGEERAKGNILERFSAQQFPDLHSELNLSSLELGDSALYFCASSVATGPGGDTQYFGPGTRLTVL.

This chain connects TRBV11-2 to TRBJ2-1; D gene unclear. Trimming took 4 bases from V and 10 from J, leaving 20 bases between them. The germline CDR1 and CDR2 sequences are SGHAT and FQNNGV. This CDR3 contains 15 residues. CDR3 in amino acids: CASSSPTARSPEQFF. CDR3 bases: TGTGCCAGCAGCTCGCCGACCGCCCGCTCCCCCGAGCAGTTCTTC.

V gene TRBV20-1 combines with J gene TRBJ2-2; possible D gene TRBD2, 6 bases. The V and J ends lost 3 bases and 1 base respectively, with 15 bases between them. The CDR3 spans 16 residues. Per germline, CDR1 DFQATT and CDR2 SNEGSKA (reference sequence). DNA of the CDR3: TGCAGTGCTAGGATAAGACTAGAGCAGAACACCGGGGAGCTGTTTTTT. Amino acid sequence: CSARIRLEQNTGELFF.

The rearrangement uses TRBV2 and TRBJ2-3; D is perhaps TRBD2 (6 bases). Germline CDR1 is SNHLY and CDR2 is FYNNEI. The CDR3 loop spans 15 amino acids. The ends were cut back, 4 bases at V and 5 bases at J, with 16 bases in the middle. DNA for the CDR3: TGTGCCAGCAGTGTACCGGGGAGGCGTGTAGATACGCAGTATTTT. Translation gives CASSVPGRRVDTQYF.

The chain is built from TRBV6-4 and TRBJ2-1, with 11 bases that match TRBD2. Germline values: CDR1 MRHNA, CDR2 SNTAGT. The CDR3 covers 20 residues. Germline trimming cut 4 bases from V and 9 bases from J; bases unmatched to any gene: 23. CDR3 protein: CASSGLERASGRPLGSEQFF. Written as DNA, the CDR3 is TGTGCCAGCAGTGGACTCGAGAGGGCTAGCGGGAGGCCTCTAGGTAGTGAGCAGTTCTTC.

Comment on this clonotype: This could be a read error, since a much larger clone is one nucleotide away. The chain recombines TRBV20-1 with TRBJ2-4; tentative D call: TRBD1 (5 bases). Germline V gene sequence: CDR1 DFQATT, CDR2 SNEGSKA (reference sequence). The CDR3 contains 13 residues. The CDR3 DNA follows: TGCAGTGCCGCAGACAGCATCAAAAACATTCGGTACTTC. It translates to CSAADSIKNIRYF.

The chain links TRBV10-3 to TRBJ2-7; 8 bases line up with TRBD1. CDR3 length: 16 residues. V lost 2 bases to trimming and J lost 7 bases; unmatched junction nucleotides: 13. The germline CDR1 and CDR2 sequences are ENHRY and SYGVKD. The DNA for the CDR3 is TGTGCCATCAGTGAGCAGGACAGGGCTTCCTACAATGAGCAGTACTTC. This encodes CAISEQDRASYNEQYF.

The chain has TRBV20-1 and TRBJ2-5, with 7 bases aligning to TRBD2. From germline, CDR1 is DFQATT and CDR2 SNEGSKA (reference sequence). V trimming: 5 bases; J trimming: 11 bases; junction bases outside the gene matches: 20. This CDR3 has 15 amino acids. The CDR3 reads CSAVPPSGGYNEQYF. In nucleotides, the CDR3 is TGCAGTGCTGTACCCCCTAGCGGCGGCTACAATGAGCAGTACTTC.

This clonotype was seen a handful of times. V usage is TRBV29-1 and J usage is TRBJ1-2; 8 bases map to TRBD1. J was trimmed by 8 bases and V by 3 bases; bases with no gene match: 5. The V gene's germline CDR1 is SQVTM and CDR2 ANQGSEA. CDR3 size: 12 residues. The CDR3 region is CSVDRGRRGYTF. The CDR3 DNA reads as TGCAGCGTTGACAGGGGGCGAAGGGGCTACACCTTC.

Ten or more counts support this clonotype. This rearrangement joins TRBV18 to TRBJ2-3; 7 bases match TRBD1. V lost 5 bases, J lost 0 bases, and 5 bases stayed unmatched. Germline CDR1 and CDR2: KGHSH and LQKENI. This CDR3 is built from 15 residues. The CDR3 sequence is CASSEGQLSTDTQYF. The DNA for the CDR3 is TGTGCCAGCTCAGAGGGACAGCTCAGCACAGATACGCAGTATTTT.

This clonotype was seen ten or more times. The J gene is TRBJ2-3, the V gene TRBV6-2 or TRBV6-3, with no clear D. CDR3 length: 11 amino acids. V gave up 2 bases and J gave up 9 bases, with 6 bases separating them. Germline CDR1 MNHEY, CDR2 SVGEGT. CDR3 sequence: CASSYTGTQYF. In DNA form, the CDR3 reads TGTGCCAGCAGTTACACTGGGACGCAGTATTTT.

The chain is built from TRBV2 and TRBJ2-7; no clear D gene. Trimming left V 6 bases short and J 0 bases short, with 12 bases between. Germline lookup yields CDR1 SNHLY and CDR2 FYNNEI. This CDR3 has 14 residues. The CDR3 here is CASSSGRASYEQYF. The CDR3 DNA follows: TGTGCCAGCAGCTCTGGACGGGCCTCCTACGAGCAGTACTTC.

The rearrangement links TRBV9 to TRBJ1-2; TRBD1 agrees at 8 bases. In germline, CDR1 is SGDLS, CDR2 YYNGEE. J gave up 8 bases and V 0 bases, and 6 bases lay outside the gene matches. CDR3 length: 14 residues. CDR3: CASSVGGQVGGYTF. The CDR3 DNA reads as TGTGCCAGCAGCGTAGGGGGACAGGTGGGAGGCTACACCTTC.

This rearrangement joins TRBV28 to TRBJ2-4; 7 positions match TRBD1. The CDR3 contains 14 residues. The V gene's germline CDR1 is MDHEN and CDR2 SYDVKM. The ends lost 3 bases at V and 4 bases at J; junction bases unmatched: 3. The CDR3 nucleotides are TGTGCCAGCAGTTTGGACAGGTCAAAAAACATTCAGTACTTC. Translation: CASSLDRSKNIQYF.